This TCR beta chain originates from a study of cytomegalovirus exposure and HLA in healthy donors. Study results and limitations: The study carried out a later analysis of TCR beta sequences. It associated some 15,000 of them with specific HLA alleles at a false discovery rate of 0.05.

This clone was detected only once. What it binds is unknown. Unrecorded immune exposure was likely among donors, who were nominally healthy when sampled. The length of the CDR3 is 13 residues. The junction had 6 bases not matched to a gene; V was cut back by 5 bases and J by 6 bases. CDR1 and CDR2 (germline): MNHEY, SMNVEV (reference sequence). Primers included in the PCR were 60 Vbeta and 13 Jbeta primers. Clones were read by immunoSEQ multiplex PCR, and TCRdb kept only the in-frame ones, dropping some. The table has 150,000 to 200,000 clones, 70% to 90% seen once; the top ten hold about 2%. Sequencing input: PBMCs. The gene calls are TRBV27 and TRBJ2-7, with TRBD2 matching 8 bases. The source is a woman aged 18-30 years in good health and CMV-seropositive. This CDR3 is CASSNGLASEQYV. The CDR3 DNA follows: TGTGCCAGCAGTAACGGACTAGCTAGCGAGCAGTACGTC.